Below, 26 T cell receptor beta chains from the same sample are listed, as sequenced in a study of CD8+CD57+ T cells in acquired aplastic anemia. Using genomic DNA as the template, TCR beta VDJ and CDR3 profiling was carried out. MiXCR was run by TCRdb on the reads, yielding one entry per CDR3 protein. The table includes more than 100,000 distinct CDR3 sequences, 41% detected once. The sequenced sample consisted of sorted CD4+, CD8+, or CD8+CD57+ T cells (not recorded which) from PBMCs. These TCRs come from a human donor in good health, serving as a control.

At least ten counts were recorded for this clonotype. The chain is built from TRBV5-1 and TRBJ1-2, with D perhaps matching TRBD1 (5 bases). Germline loops: CDR1 SGHRS, CDR2 YFSETQ. V was clipped by 4 bases and J by 5 bases, with 12 bases between them. This CDR3 comprises 13 residues. This CDR3 reads CASSVDRSYGYTF. The CDR3 DNA sequence: TGCGCCAGCAGCGTAGACAGATCTTATGGCTACACCTTC.

This sequence joins TRBV7-8 and TRBJ2-2; D gene ambiguous. Germline V gene sequence: CDR1 SGHVS, CDR2 FQNEAQ. The CDR3 runs to 13 residues. V lost 3 bases and J 6 bases, leaving 8 bases between the germline ends. CDR3 DNA: TGTGCCAGCAGCTTTGGGGAAGCCGGGGAGCTGTTTTTT. Protein: CASSFGEAGELFF. The full variable domain, in which reference TRBV7-8 and TRBJ2-2 provide the parts outside the CDR3, is GAGVSQSPRYKVAKRGQDVALRCDPISGHVSLFWYQQALGQGPEFLTYFQNEAQLDKSGLPSDRFFAERPEGSVSTLKIQRTQQEDSAVYLCASSFGEAGELFFGEGSRLTVL.

This clonotype was seen more than once but under ten times. This may arise from a read error, as a much more abundant clone is one base away. As the CDR3 is not closed by the conserved phenylalanine or tryptophan, this likely results from a read error. The chain employs TRBV5-1 and TRBJ1-2; possible D gene TRBD1, 5 bases. Germline CDR1 reads SGHRS; CDR2 reads YFSETQ. The CDR3 is 15 residues long. Deletions cut 0 bases from V and 8 bases from J, with 17 bases between. The CDR3 sequence is CASSLAGTGGEGYTL. The DNA of the CDR3 is TGCGCCAGCAGCTTGGCGGGCACCGGAGGGGAGGGCTACACCCTC.

As for this clonotype: A much larger clone differs from this one at a single base, so this may be a read error. The rearrangement joins TRBV19 to TRBJ2-1, with D perhaps matching TRBD2 (5 bases). Germline V gene sequence: CDR1 LNHDA, CDR2 SQIVND (reference sequence). The CDR3 covers 16 residues. CDR3 loop: CASSIPRGLAYNEQSF. DNA for the CDR3: TGTGCCAGTAGTATCCCTCGGGGATTAGCCTACAATGAGCAGTCCTTC. Drawing the rest from reference TRBV19 and TRBJ2-1, the complete variable domain is DGGITQSPKYLFRKEGQNVTLSCEQNLNHDAMYWYRQDPGQGLRLIYYSQIVNDFQKGDIAEGYSVSREKKESFPLTVTSAQKNPTAFYLCASSIPRGLAYNEQSFGPGTRLTVL.

This clonotype was observed at least ten times. The genes are TRBV10-3 and TRBJ2-1; 8 positions agree with TRBD2. Germline V CDR1 and CDR2: ENHRY, SYGVKD. The CDR3 spans 13 residues. The junction had 8 bases not matched to a gene; V was cut back by 9 bases and J by 7 bases. CDR3 coding DNA: TGTGCCATTACAGCGGGAGAGTGGAATGAGCAGTTCTTC. It translates to CAITAGEWNEQFF.

This clonotype has at least ten counts. The CDR3 loop is CASSPSQGLYGYTF. CDR3 DNA: TGTGCCAGCAGCCCCAGCCAGGGTTTGTATGGCTACACCTTC. V and J are TRBV2 and TRBJ1-2, with a possible D match to TRBD1 (5 bases). Germline V gene lookup returns CDR1 SNHLY and CDR2 FYNNEI. V lost 6 bases, J lost 5 bases, and 16 bases lay in between. This CDR3 has 14 amino acids.

This clonotype has a count of ten or more. V and J are TRBV5-1 and TRBJ1-4, with D possibly being TRBD1 (6 bases). CDR3 length: 14 amino acids. Trimming shortened V by 0 bases and J by 8 bases, and 11 bases separated the two germline ends. The germline CDR1 and CDR2 sequences are SGHRS and YFSETQ. The CDR3 DNA reads as TGCGCCAGCAGCTTGGCGGGACAACGGGAAAAACTGTTTTTT. Translated: CASSLAGQREKLFF.

The V call is TRBV20-1, the J call TRBJ2-5; 7 nucleotides align to TRBD2. V gave up 2 bases and J gave up 2 bases; unmatched junction bases: 2. The CDR3 has 13 residues. The germline V gene has CDR1 DFQATT and CDR2 SNEGSKA (reference sequence). CDR3 protein: CSARPAGQETQYF. The CDR3 DNA follows: TGCAGTGCTAGACCAGCGGGGCAAGAGACCCAGTACTTC.

Turning to this clonotype: One end of the junction does not line up with germline, which may come from a read error. The chain carries TRBV10-3 and TRBJ2-7; D ambiguous. Germline CDR1 reads ENHRY; CDR2 reads SYGVKD. The CDR3 is 13 amino acids. The CDR3 region is CASSVWRTYEQYF. CDR3 DNA sequence: TGTGCCAGCAGTGTCTGGCGGACGTACGAGCAGTACTTC.

This clonotype was seen many times. V and J are TRBV24-1 and TRBJ1-1, with 7 bases lining up with TRBD1. Germline assignment: CDR1 KGHDR and CDR2 SFDVKD. The CDR3 totals 13 residues. Losses at the gene ends were 5 bases for V and 7 bases for J; bases not matched to a gene: 6. The DNA of the CDR3 is TGTGCCACCAGTGCCACCACAGGGGATGAAGCTTTCTTT. It is translated as CATSATTGDEAFF.

This clonotype was seen repeatedly, ten times or more. This rearrangement joins TRBV20-1 to TRBJ2-2, with D unresolved. Germline assignment: CDR1 DFQATT and CDR2 SNEGSKA (reference sequence). The CDR3 covers 14 residues. The V and J ends lost 2 bases and 2 bases respectively, with 9 bases between them. The CDR3 is CSARKGLNTGELFF. The CDR3 bases are TGCAGTGCTAGAAAGGGCCTTAACACCGGGGAGCTGTTTTTT.

The rearrangement links TRBV15 to TRBJ1-5, with 9 bases matching TRBD1. Germline lookup yields CDR1 LNHNV and CDR2 YYDKDF (reference sequence). Losses at the gene ends were 3 bases for V and 6 bases for J; bases not matched to a gene: 9. This CDR3 spans 16 amino acids. This CDR3 is CATSREQTGGGQPQHF. DNA for the CDR3: TGTGCCACCAGCAGGGAACAGACAGGGGGGGGTCAGCCCCAGCATTTT.

This clonotype has only one observation. It may be a read error: a sequence one base away is much more abundant. This chain uses TRBV19 with TRBJ2-2; possibly TRBD1 or TRBD2 for D (5 bases each). There are 16 residues in the CDR3. Germline CDR1 reads LNHDA; CDR2 reads SQIVND (reference sequence). CDR3 sequence (DNA): TGTGCCAGTAGTCCGACCCGCAGGGTTGTAACCGGGGAGCTGTCTTTT. This codes for CASSPTRRVVTGELSF.

The chain links TRBV5-5 to TRBJ2-7; maybe TRBD1 (5 bases). V lost 0 bases to trimming and J lost 3 bases, with 13 bases between them. The germline V gene encodes CDR1 SGHKS and CDR2 YYEKEE (reference sequence). The CDR3 is made up of 15 amino acids. CDR3 region: CASSLGGWGGYEQYV. In DNA form, the CDR3 reads TGTGCCAGCAGCTTGGGGGGCTGGGGCGGCTACGAGCAGTACGTC.

As concerns this clonotype: Compared with germline, one end of the junction differs, possibly owing to a read error. The J gene is TRBJ1-3, the V gene TRBV10-3; D might be TRBD1 (5 bases). Germline V gene sequence: CDR1 ENHRY, CDR2 SYGVKD. The CDR3 has 17 residues. The CDR3 protein is CAISAGRGQRQGNAIYF. Written as DNA, the CDR3 is TGTGCCATCAGTGCCGGTAGGGGCCAAAGACAAGGAAACGCCATATATTTT.

A remark on this clonotype: A much larger clonotype is one base distant, so this may be a read error. The chain has TRBV19 and TRBJ1-3; D possibly corresponds to TRBD1 (5 bases). The CDR3 spans 14 residues. Germline V gives CDR1 LNHDA, CDR2 SQIVND (reference sequence). V was clipped by 7 bases and J by 0 bases, with 10 bases between them. DNA of the CDR3: TGTGCCAGTAAGGACACAGGCTCTGGAAACACCATATATTTT. Residues: CASKDTGSGNTIYF.

This clonotype was counted many times. The chain couples TRBV24-1 to TRBJ2-3, with D possibly being TRBD2 (5 bases). Trimming pared 3 bases from V and 0 bases from J, leaving 12 bases between. This CDR3 is built from 16 residues. From germline, CDR1 is KGHDR and CDR2 SFDVKD. CDR3 loop: CATSDQTRGSTDTQYF. The CDR3 coding sequence is TGTGCCACCAGTGATCAGACACGGGGAAGCACAGATACGCAGTATTTT.

This clonotype was observed many times. The rearrangement uses TRBV19 and TRBJ1-5, with D unclear. Germline CDR1 LNHDA, CDR2 SQIVND (reference sequence). Deletions cut 10 bases from V and 4 bases from J, with 14 bases between. The CDR3 loop spans 13 amino acids. The chain's CDR3 is CATSVVWNQPQHF. The DNA of the CDR3 is TGTGCCACCTCGGTAGTATGGAATCAGCCCCAGCATTTT.

This clonotype was counted at least ten times. This chain links TRBV15 with TRBJ1-4; no definite D call. V was trimmed by 1 base and J by 7 bases, leaving 4 bases between them. In germline, CDR1 is LNHNV, CDR2 YYDKDF (reference sequence). The length of the CDR3 is 12 residues. In DNA form, the CDR3 reads TGTGCCACCAGCAGAGGGGTTGAAAAACTGTTTTTT. Translating it yields CATSRGVEKLFF. Supplemented by reference TRBV15 and TRBJ1-4, the full variable domain reads DAMVIQNPRYQVTQFGKPVTLSCSQTLNHNVMYWYQQKSSQAPKLLFHYYDKDFNNEADTPDNFQSRRPNTSFCFLDIRSPGLGDTAMYLCATSRGVEKLFFGSGTQLSVL.

This clonotype turned up a few times. The chain is built from TRBV18 and TRBJ2-3; no definite D call. Germline CDR1 KGHSH, CDR2 LQKENI. This CDR3 is 14 amino acids long. The V and J ends lost 0 bases and 4 bases respectively, with 8 bases between them. The CDR3 bases are TGTGCCAGCTCACCACCCCCCGCGGCAGATACGCAGTATTTT. It yields the protein CASSPPPAADTQYF.

CDR3 sequence (DNA): TGTGCCAGCAACAGAGAGGGGGCCGGCTACGAGCAGTACTTC. The encoded protein is CASNREGAGYEQYF. The chain uses TRBV7-6 and TRBJ2-7; TRBD1 matches 7 bases. Per the germline V gene, CDR1 is SGHVS and CDR2 is FNYEAQ. Trimming took 7 bases from V and 3 from J; bases not matched to a gene: 9. The CDR3 totals 14 residues.

The V gene is TRBV11-2, the J gene TRBJ1-4; D is unclear. The V end lost 5 bases, the J end lost 5 bases, and 15 bases lay between the germline ends. Germline CDR1 and CDR2: SGHAT and FQNNGV. The CDR3 loop spans 15 amino acids. The CDR3 region is CASSPWVAGNEKLFF. In nucleotides, the CDR3 is TGTGCCAGCAGCCCCTGGGTTGCCGGCAATGAAAAACTGTTTTTT.

This clonotype was seen ten or more times. V gene TRBV12-3 or TRBV12-4 combines with J gene TRBJ1-1; 7 bases align to TRBD1. The J segment lost 5 bases and the V segment lost 6 bases, leaving 9 bases of the junction unmatched. The CDR3 consists of 14 residues. Here the CDR3 DNA reads TGTGCCAGCAGCTTCACTGAACAGGGGACTGAAGCTTTCTTT. Translation gives CASSFTEQGTEAFF.

This clonotype was seen at least ten times. The genes are TRBV9 and TRBJ1-5; 7 positions match TRBD1. The ends lost 0 bases at V and 4 bases at J; junction bases unmatched: 4. The CDR3 consists of 15 residues. CDR1 is SGDLS and CDR2 is YYNGEE in the germline V gene. The CDR3 protein is CASSVGDSENQPQHF. The CDR3 nucleotides are TGTGCCAGCAGCGTAGGGGACAGCGAAAATCAGCCCCAGCATTTT.

This clonotype was seen at least ten times. The chain employs TRBV5-1 and TRBJ2-2, with 11 positions matching TRBD2. The germline gives CDR1 SGHRS, CDR2 YFSETQ. The CDR3 runs to 19 residues. The J segment lost 0 bases and the V segment lost 4 bases, leaving 11 bases of the junction unmatched. The CDR3 spells CASSARLAGGPANTGELFF. CDR3 bases: TGCGCCAGCAGCGCCCGTTTAGCGGGAGGGCCAGCGAACACCGGGGAGCTGTTTTTT.

Comment on this clonotype: Because it lacks the conserved phenylalanine or tryptophan at the end, this CDR3 is likely a read error. J is TRBJ1-2 and V is TRBV14; D unresolved. V was clipped by 0 bases and J by 7 bases, with 15 bases between them. Germline CDR1 reads SGHDN; CDR2 reads FVKESK. CDR3 length equals 15 residues. CDR3 region: CASSQDRTSRLGYTL. CDR3 in DNA: TGTGCCAGCAGCCAAGATCGGACTTCTAGGCTTGGCTACACCCTC.